Listed below are T cell receptor beta chains from one sample, sequenced in a study of naive and memory T cell subsets. TCRdb processed the UMI-ligation and nested PCR reads anew with MiXCR; each CDR3 protein has one entry. Among approximately 100,000 distinct CDR3 sequences listed, about 14% were seen once. What was sequenced was naive CD8+ T cells from blood. The receptor source for this set is a human donor in good health. Each CDR3 is given with its conserved first and last residue. Fields, in order: D gene, CDR3 length, clone size, J gene, V gene, CDR3 protein, CDR3 DNA. The D gene is left open where the match is weak. Some rows have no size entry. The others give once, few or many, or a class for an expanded clone.

d_gene: TRBD2
len: 16
abundance: few
j_gene: TRBJ2-1
v_gene: TRBV5-8
CDR3aa: CASSSLAAPSYNEQFF
CDR3nt: TGTGCCAGCAGCTCTCTAGCGGCACCCTCCTACAATGAGCAGTTCTTC

d_gene: NA
len: 14
abundance: NA
j_gene: TRBJ2-5
v_gene: TRBV10-3
CDR3aa: CAISAAGTQETQYF
CDR3nt: TGTGCCATCAGTGCGGCGGGTACCCAAGAGACCCAGTACTTC

d_gene: TRBD2
len: 14
abundance: NA
j_gene: TRBJ2-1
v_gene: TRBV4-1
CDR3aa: CASSQDVSSGRVPF
CDR3nt: TGCGCCAGCAGCCAAGATGTGAGTAGCGGGAGGGTCCCCTTC

d_gene: TRBD1
len: 17
abundance: few
j_gene: TRBJ2-1
v_gene: TRBV28
CDR3aa: CASSSRFGGQNYNEQFF
CDR3nt: TGTGCCAGCAGTTCCCGATTTGGGGGACAGAACTACAATGAGCAGTTCTTC

d_gene: NA
len: 12
abundance: NA
j_gene: TRBJ1-5
v_gene: TRBV2
CDR3aa: CASNSGNQPQHF
CDR3nt: TGTGCCAGCAACTCGGGCAATCAGCCCCAGCATTTT

d_gene: TRBD1
len: 16
abundance: few
j_gene: TRBJ1-1
v_gene: TRBV28
CDR3aa: CASSFQDRMRDTEAFF
CDR3nt: TGTGCCAGCAGTTTCCAGGACAGGATGAGAGACACTGAAGCTTTCTTT

d_gene: TRBD1
len: 15
abundance: few
j_gene: TRBJ2-4
v_gene: TRBV20-1
CDR3aa: CSARGIDRVENIQYF
CDR3nt: TGCAGTGCTAGAGGGATCGACAGGGTAGAAAACATTCAGTACTTC

d_gene: TRBD2
len: 15
abundance: many
j_gene: TRBJ2-7
v_gene: TRBV4-1
CDR3aa: CASSQTGLAGVEQYF
CDR3nt: TGCGCCAGCAGCCAAACCGGACTAGCGGGAGTGGAGCAGTACTTC

d_gene: TRBD1
len: 16
abundance: many
j_gene: TRBJ2-6
v_gene: TRBV25-1
CDR3aa: CASSGQGQTGANVLTF
CDR3nt: TGTGCCAGCAGTGGACAGGGGCAAACTGGGGCCAACGTCCTGACTTTC

d_gene: NA
len: 13
abundance: NA
j_gene: TRBJ2-7
v_gene: TRBV7-9
CDR3aa: CASSHEWDEGQYF
CDR3nt: TGTGCCAGCAGCCACGAGTGGGACGAGGGGCAGTACTTC

d_gene: TRBD1
len: 16
abundance: few
j_gene: TRBJ1-1
v_gene: TRBV4-2
CDR3aa: CASSEGTGQGFPEAFF
CDR3nt: TGTGCCAGCAGCGAAGGGACGGGACAGGGGTTTCCTGAAGCTTTCTTT

d_gene: TRBD2
len: 17
abundance: NA
j_gene: TRBJ2-1
v_gene: TRBV4-2
CDR3aa: CASSQLSAGETYNEQFF
CDR3nt: TGTGCCAGCAGCCAACTATCAGCGGGGGAGACCTACAATGAGCAGTTCTTC

d_gene: NA
len: 14
abundance: many
j_gene: TRBJ2-4
v_gene: TRBV10-1
CDR3aa: CASKMGRSGNIQYF
CDR3nt: TGCGCCAGCAAAATGGGCCGGTCGGGAAACATTCAGTACTTC

d_gene: NA
len: 13
abundance: few
j_gene: TRBJ2-1
v_gene: TRBV11-2
CDR3aa: CASSLSASNEQFF
CDR3nt: TGTGCCAGCAGCTTATCCGCCTCGAATGAGCAGTTCTTC

d_gene: TRBD1
len: 15
abundance: NA
j_gene: TRBJ1-2
v_gene: TRBV4-3
CDR3aa: CASSQGQQADYGYTF
CDR3nt: TGCGCCAGCAGCCAGGGACAGCAAGCAGACTATGGCTACACCTTC

d_gene: NA
len: 13
abundance: NA
j_gene: TRBJ2-7
v_gene: TRBV25-1
CDR3aa: CASSAEANYEQYF
CDR3nt: TGTGCCAGCAGTGCGGAGGCAAACTACGAGCAGTACTTC

d_gene: TRBD1
len: 16
abundance: few
j_gene: TRBJ1-1
v_gene: TRBV9
CDR3aa: CASSAGDEGAYTEAFF
CDR3nt: TGTGCCAGCAGCGCGGGGGACGAGGGGGCTTACACTGAAGCTTTCTTT

d_gene: NA
len: 15
abundance: NA
j_gene: TRBJ1-1
v_gene: TRBV4-3
CDR3aa: CASSQGTRLNTEAFF
CDR3nt: TGCGCCAGCAGCCAAGGGACCCGGTTGAACACTGAAGCTTTCTTT

d_gene: TRBD2
len: 16
abundance: NA
j_gene: TRBJ2-7
v_gene: TRBV6-5
CDR3aa: CASMTSVSTYSYEQYF
CDR3nt: TGTGCCAGTATGACTAGCGTGAGTACTTACTCCTACGAGCAGTACTTC

d_gene: NA
len: 13
abundance: few
j_gene: TRBJ2-7
v_gene: TRBV14
CDR3aa: CASSQAASYEQYF
CDR3nt: TGTGCCAGCAGCCAGGCAGCGTCCTACGAGCAGTACTTC

d_gene: TRBD2
len: 20
abundance: NA
j_gene: TRBJ2-3
v_gene: TRBV7-3
CDR3aa: CASSPMGTSGATDRTDTQYF
CDR3nt: TGTGCCAGCAGCCCCATGGGGACTAGCGGCGCTACTGACCGCACAGATACGCAGTATTTT

d_gene: TRBD1
len: 14
abundance: many
j_gene: TRBJ2-2
v_gene: TRBV15
CDR3aa: CATTDRSNTGELFF
CDR3nt: TGTGCCACCACGGACAGGTCGAACACCGGGGAGCTGTTTTTT

d_gene: TRBD1
len: 13
abundance: many
j_gene: TRBJ1-1
v_gene: TRBV4-3
CDR3aa: CASSQITGQGAFF
CDR3nt: TGCGCCAGCAGCCAGATAACGGGACAGGGAGCTTTCTTT

d_gene: NA
len: 13
abundance: NA
j_gene: TRBJ2-2
v_gene: TRBV27
CDR3aa: CASSLYGAGELFF
CDR3nt: TGTGCCAGCAGTTTATATGGGGCCGGGGAGCTGTTTTTT

d_gene: TRBD2
len: 16
abundance: few
j_gene: TRBJ2-3
v_gene: TRBV7-2
CDR3aa: CASSRRLADSLDTQYF
CDR3nt: TGTGCCAGCAGCCGGCGACTAGCGGACTCCCTAGATACGCAGTATTTT

d_gene: TRBD2
len: 16
abundance: NA
j_gene: TRBJ2-7
v_gene: TRBV7-9
CDR3aa: CASSLAPAGSLDEQYF
CDR3nt: TGTGCCAGCAGCTTAGCCCCAGCGGGATCGTTGGACGAGCAGTACTTC

d_gene: NA
len: 14
abundance: few
j_gene: TRBJ2-1
v_gene: TRBV30
CDR3aa: CAWSVGRGPHEQFF
CDR3nt: TGTGCCTGGAGTGTAGGACGAGGGCCGCATGAGCAGTTCTTC

d_gene: TRBD2
len: 16
abundance: NA
j_gene: TRBJ2-2
v_gene: TRBV4-1
CDR3aa: CASSQALAGGPGELFF
CDR3nt: TGCGCCAGCAGCCAAGCACTAGCGGGAGGGCCGGGGGAGCTGTTTTTT

d_gene: NA
len: 12
abundance: NA
j_gene: TRBJ1-1
v_gene: TRBV30
CDR3aa: CAWNVILTEAFF
CDR3nt: TGTGCCTGGAACGTTATCCTCACTGAAGCTTTCTTT

d_gene: TRBD1
len: 16
abundance: few
j_gene: TRBJ2-2
v_gene: TRBV29-1
CDR3aa: CSVVTNRGLNTGELFF
CDR3nt: TGCAGCGTTGTCACTAACAGGGGGCTCAACACCGGGGAGCTGTTTTTT

d_gene: NA
len: 13
abundance: few
j_gene: TRBJ2-1
v_gene: TRBV20-1
CDR3aa: CSARDLGYNEQFF
CDR3nt: TGCAGTGCTAGAGATCTGGGATACAATGAGCAGTTCTTC

d_gene: NA
len: 12
abundance: few
j_gene: TRBJ2-3
v_gene: TRBV7-6
CDR3aa: CATSRLRDTQYF
CDR3nt: TGTGCCACCTCCCGCCTTAGGGATACGCAGTATTTT

d_gene: NA
len: 15
abundance: few
j_gene: TRBJ2-7
v_gene: TRBV4-3
CDR3aa: CASSQDRTYSYEQYF
CDR3nt: TGCGCCAGCAGCCAAGATAGGACATACTCCTACGAGCAGTACTTC

d_gene: NA
len: 13
abundance: few
j_gene: TRBJ1-2
v_gene: TRBV7-9
CDR3aa: CASSPPPQGGYTF
CDR3nt: TGTGCCAGCAGCCCACCACCCCAGGGTGGCTACACCTTC

d_gene: TRBD2
len: 15
abundance: few
j_gene: TRBJ2-1
v_gene: TRBV20-1
CDR3aa: CSARIGGRAINEQFF
CDR3nt: TGCAGTGCTAGAATCGGCGGGAGGGCCATCAATGAGCAGTTCTTC

d_gene: NA
len: 14
abundance: few
j_gene: TRBJ1-2
v_gene: TRBV3-1
CDR3aa: CASSPPLKDYGYTF
CDR3nt: TGTGCCAGCAGCCCACCCCTTAAGGACTATGGCTACACCTTC

d_gene: NA
len: 16
abundance: NA
j_gene: TRBJ1-1
v_gene: TRBV20-1
CDR3aa: CSARGPGRIMNTEAFF
CDR3nt: TGCAGTGCTAGAGGCCCTGGCCGGATCATGAACACTGAAGCTTTCTTT

d_gene: TRBD2
len: 14
abundance: NA
j_gene: TRBJ2-1
v_gene: TRBV19
CDR3aa: CASSMPSGINEQFF
CDR3nt: TGTGCCAGTAGTATGCCTAGCGGGATCAATGAGCAGTTCTTC

d_gene: TRBD2
len: 17
abundance: few
j_gene: TRBJ2-3
v_gene: TRBV27
CDR3aa: CASSSRTSGRPTDTQYF
CDR3nt: TGTGCCAGCAGTTCCCGGACTAGCGGGAGGCCCACAGATACGCAGTATTTT

d_gene: TRBD1
len: 15
abundance: few
j_gene: TRBJ1-2
v_gene: TRBV7-9
CDR3aa: CASSLGLGQSHGYTF
CDR3nt: TGTGCCAGCAGCTTAGGACTGGGACAGTCCCATGGCTACACCTTC

d_gene: NA
len: 16
abundance: many
j_gene: TRBJ2-1
v_gene: TRBV20-1
CDR3aa: CSATLRVVSPYNEQFF
CDR3nt: TGCAGTGCTACCCTCCGAGTGGTAAGCCCCTACAATGAGCAGTTCTTC

d_gene: NA
len: 16
abundance: few
j_gene: TRBJ2-5
v_gene: TRBV7-9
CDR3aa: CASSPSIGNNQETQYF
CDR3nt: TGTGCCAGCAGCCCCTCTATCGGGAATAACCAAGAGACCCAGTACTTC

d_gene: NA
len: 15
abundance: many
j_gene: TRBJ2-3
v_gene: TRBV5-7
CDR3aa: CASILIGQLADTQYF
CDR3nt: TGTGCCAGCATACTAATCGGACAGCTCGCAGATACGCAGTATTTT

d_gene: NA
len: 15
abundance: many
j_gene: TRBJ2-7
v_gene: TRBV27
CDR3aa: CASSNRDDGSYEQYF
CDR3nt: TGTGCCAGCAGCAACCGGGACGACGGCTCCTACGAGCAGTACTTC

d_gene: NA
len: 14
abundance: NA
j_gene: TRBJ1-1
v_gene: TRBV12-3/TRBV12-4
CDR3aa: CASSLYGINTEAFF
CDR3nt: TGTGCCAGCAGTTTGTATGGAATTAACACTGAAGCTTTCTTT

d_gene: TRBD2
len: 15
abundance: NA
j_gene: TRBJ2-7
v_gene: TRBV20-1
CDR3aa: CSAPPPGLGTYEQYF
CDR3nt: TGCAGTGCCCCCCCTCCGGGACTAGGTACCTACGAGCAGTACTTC